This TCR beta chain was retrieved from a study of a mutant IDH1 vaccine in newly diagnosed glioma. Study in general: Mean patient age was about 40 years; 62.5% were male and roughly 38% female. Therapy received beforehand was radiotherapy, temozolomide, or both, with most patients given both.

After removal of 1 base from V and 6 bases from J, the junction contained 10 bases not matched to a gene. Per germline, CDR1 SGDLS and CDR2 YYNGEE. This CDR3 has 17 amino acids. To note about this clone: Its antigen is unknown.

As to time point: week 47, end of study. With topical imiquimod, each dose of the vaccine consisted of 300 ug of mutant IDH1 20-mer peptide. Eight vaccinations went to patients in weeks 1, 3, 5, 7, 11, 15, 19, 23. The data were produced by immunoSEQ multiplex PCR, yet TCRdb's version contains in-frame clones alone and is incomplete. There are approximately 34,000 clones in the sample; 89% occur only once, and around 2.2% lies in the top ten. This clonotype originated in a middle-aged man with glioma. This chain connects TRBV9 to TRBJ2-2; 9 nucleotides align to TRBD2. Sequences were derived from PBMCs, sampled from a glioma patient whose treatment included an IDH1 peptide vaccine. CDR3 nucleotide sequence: TGTGCCAGCAGCGTAAGTGGCGGGGGGGCCACCCCCGGGGAGCTGTTTTTT. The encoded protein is CASSVSGGGATPGELFF.